This TCR beta chain derives from a study of blood T cell repertoires in COVID-19. Assay used: immunoSEQ multiplex PCR; TCRdb lists only in-frame clones, some missing. Altogether approximately 10,000 clones are present, roughly 91% being singletons, with the ten largest covering about 22%. The length of the CDR3 is 15 residues. The V gene's germline CDR1 is SGHTA and CDR2 FQGNSA. Trimming left V 4 bases short and J 6 bases short, with 15 bases between. This clonotype originated in a woman aged 55-70 years with active COVID-19. Material: peripheral blood. This sequence joins TRBV7-2 and TRBJ1-4; D is undetermined. The CDR3 spells CASSSLGKGDEKLFF. CDR3 in DNA: TGTGCCAGCAGCTCCCTGGGGAAGGGAGATGAAAAACTGTTTTTT.